Below are 5 T cell receptor beta chains sequenced from a single sample in a study of T cells in Graves' hyperthyroidism and ophthalmopathy. Amplified regions were TCR beta CDR3 sequences from RNA transcripts. A set of HTBI primers served as the primers for a first-round RT-PCR of the TCR CDR3. One entry per CDR3 protein, called by TCRdb with MiXCR from the multiplex PCR reads. Of approximately 590,000 distinct CDR3 sequences in the sample, 15% to 18% were seen once. Material for sequencing was blood. Receptors were obtained from a woman in her 30s with Graves' hyperthyroidism.

This clonotype was seen ten or more times. The genes are TRBV20-1 and TRBJ2-7; 11 bases match TRBD2. The trim removed 4 bases at V and 2 bases at J, leaving 1 base unmatched. In germline, CDR1 is DFQATT, CDR2 SNEGSKA (reference sequence). The CDR3 consists of 13 residues. CDR3 coding DNA: TGCAGTGCTAAACTAGCGGGAGCCTACGAGCAGTACTTC. It encodes CSAKLAGAYEQYF.

This clonotype was observed at least ten times. The V gene is TRBV2, the J gene TRBJ2-1, with 9 bases fitting TRBD1. Germline assignment: CDR1 SNHLY and CDR2 FYNNEI. Trimming took 4 bases from V and 5 from J; bases not matched to a gene: 3. CDR3 length equals 14 residues. The chain's CDR3 is CASSGQGGDNEQFF. CDR3 in DNA: TGTGCCAGCAGTGGACAGGGGGGGGACAATGAGCAGTTCTTC.

This clonotype was observed a handful of times. The chain combines TRBV4-1 with TRBJ1-4, with 7 positions matching TRBD1. Unmatched junction bases numbered 10, after V lost 1 base and J lost 8 bases. The CDR3 contains 16 residues. CDR1 is MGHRA and CDR2 is YSYEKL in the germline V gene. CDR3 bases: TGCGCCAGCAGCCAAGTGGCGAGACAGGGTGGCGAAAAACTGTTTTTT. Translated, it gives CASSQVARQGGEKLFF.

The chain joins TRBV7-3 to TRBJ2-1; possibly TRBD1 for D (6 bases). Between the trimmed V and J ends, which lost 5 bases and 0 bases, there was a span of 11 bases. The V gene's germline CDR1 is SGHTA and CDR2 FQGTGA. CDR3 size: 15 residues. The CDR3 protein is CASSPTGFSYNEQFF. The CDR3, as DNA: TGTGCCAGCAGCCCCACAGGGTTCTCCTACAATGAGCAGTTCTTC.

This clonotype was counted at least ten times. V is TRBV20-1 and J is TRBJ2-7; 8 nucleotides line up with TRBD1. Germline values: CDR1 DFQATT, CDR2 SNEGSKA (reference sequence). J gave up 3 bases and V 5 bases, and 12 bases lay outside the gene matches. The CDR3 consists of 15 residues. For the CDR3, the DNA is TGCAGTGCTGACTCCACGGACAGGGCCTACTACGAGCAGTACTTC. This translates into CSADSTDRAYYEQYF.